Shown below are 2 T cell receptor beta chains from a single sample sequenced in a study of blood T cell repertoires in COVID-19. The protocol was immunoSEQ multiplex PCR, while the TCRdb copy is restricted to in-frame clones and leaves out a portion. The sample has 40,000 to 55,000 clones; around 80% are singletons. The sample was peripheral blood. Receptor source: a human donor in a cohort sampled during active COVID-19.

The CDR3 protein is CATSDLRGGSTGELFF. CDR3 nucleotide sequence: TGTGCCACCAGTGACCTACGCGGCGGGAGCACCGGGGAGCTGTTTTTT. V is TRBV24-1 and J is TRBJ2-2; 7 positions match TRBD2. The CDR3 has 16 amino acids. V trimming: 4 bases; J trimming: 4 bases; junction bases outside the gene matches: 8. CDR1 is KGHDR, CDR2 SFDVKD, per germline.

The chain uses TRBV9 and TRBJ2-7, with 7 bases identical to TRBD1. There are 13 residues in the CDR3. The germline gives CDR1 SGDLS, CDR2 YYNGEE. V shed 2 bases, J shed 6 bases, and the junction held 5 bases outside the gene matches. The chain's CDR3 is CASSVTGTGEQYF. The CDR3 DNA follows: TGTGCCAGCAGCGTGACAGGGACGGGCGAGCAGTACTTC.